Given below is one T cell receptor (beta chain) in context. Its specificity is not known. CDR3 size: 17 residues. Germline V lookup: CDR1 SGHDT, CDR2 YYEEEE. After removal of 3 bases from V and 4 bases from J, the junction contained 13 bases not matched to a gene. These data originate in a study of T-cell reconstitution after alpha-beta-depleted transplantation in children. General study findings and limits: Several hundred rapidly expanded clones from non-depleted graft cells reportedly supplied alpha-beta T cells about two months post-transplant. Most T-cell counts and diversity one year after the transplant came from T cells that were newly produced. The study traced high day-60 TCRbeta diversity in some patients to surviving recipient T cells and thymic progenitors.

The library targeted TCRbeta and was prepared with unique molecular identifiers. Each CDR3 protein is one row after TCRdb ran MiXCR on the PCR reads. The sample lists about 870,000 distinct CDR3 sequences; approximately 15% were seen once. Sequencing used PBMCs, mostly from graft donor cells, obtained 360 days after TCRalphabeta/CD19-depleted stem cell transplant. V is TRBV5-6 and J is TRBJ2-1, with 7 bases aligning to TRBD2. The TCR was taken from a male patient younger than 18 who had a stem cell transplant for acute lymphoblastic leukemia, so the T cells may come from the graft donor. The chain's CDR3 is CASSYPLGLGAYNEQFF. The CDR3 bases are TGTGCCAGCAGCTATCCTCTAGGACTAGGGGCTTACAATGAGCAGTTCTTC.